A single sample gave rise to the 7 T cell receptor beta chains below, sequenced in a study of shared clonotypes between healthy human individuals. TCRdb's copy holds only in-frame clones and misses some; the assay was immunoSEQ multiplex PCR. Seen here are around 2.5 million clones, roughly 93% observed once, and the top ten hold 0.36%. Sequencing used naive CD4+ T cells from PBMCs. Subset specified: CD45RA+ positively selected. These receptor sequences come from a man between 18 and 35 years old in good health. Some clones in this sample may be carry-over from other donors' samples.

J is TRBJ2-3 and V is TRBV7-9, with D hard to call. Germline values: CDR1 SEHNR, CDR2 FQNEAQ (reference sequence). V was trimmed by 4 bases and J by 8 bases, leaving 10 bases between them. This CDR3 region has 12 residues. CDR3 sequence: CASSWPDGTQYF. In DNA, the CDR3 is TGTGCCAGCAGCTGGCCGGACGGTACGCAGTATTTT.

The CDR3 loop is CASSSGLSEQYF. The CDR3 DNA reads as TGTGCCAGCAGCTCGGGCCTCAGCGAGCAGTACTTC. The chain is built from TRBV11-2 and TRBJ2-7; D not certain. V dropped 4 bases and J dropped 6 bases, with 10 bases sitting between them. The CDR3 runs to 12 residues. Germline CDR1 is SGHAT and CDR2 is FQNNGV.

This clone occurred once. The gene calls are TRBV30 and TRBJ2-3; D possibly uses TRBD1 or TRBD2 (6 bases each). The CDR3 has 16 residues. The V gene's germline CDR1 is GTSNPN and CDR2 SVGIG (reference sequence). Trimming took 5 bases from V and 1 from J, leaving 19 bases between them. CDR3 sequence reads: CAWVLQGGLGTDTQYF. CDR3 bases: TGTGCCTGGGTTCTACAGGGAGGATTGGGCACAGATACGCAGTATTTT.

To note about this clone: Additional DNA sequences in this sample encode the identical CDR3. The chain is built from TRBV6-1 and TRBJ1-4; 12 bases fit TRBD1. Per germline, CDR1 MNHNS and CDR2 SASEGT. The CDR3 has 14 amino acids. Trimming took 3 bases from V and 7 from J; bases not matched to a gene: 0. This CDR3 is CASSEGQGAEKLFF. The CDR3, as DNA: TGTGCCAGCAGTGAGGGACAGGGGGCTGAAAAACTGTTTTTT.

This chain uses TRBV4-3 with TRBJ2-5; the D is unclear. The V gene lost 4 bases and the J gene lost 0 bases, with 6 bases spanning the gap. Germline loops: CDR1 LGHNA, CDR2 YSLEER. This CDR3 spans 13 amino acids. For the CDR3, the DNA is TGCGCCAGCAGCCGCGCCCACCAAGAGACCCAGTACTTC. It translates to CASSRAHQETQYF.

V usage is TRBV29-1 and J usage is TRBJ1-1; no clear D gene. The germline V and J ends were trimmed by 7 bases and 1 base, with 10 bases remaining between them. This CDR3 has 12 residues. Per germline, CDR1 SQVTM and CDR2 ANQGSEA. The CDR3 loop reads CSGNRGNTEAFF. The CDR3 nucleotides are TGCAGCGGAAATCGAGGGAACACTGAAGCTTTCTTT.

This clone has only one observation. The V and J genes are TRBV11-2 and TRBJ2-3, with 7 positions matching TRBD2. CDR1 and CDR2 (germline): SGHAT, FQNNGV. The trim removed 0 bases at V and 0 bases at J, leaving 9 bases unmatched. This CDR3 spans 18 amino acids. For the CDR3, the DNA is TGTGCCAGCAGCTTAGAGGTCGTGGGGGGGTATAGCACAGATACGCAGTATTTT. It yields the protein CASSLEVVGGYSTDTQYF.